Listed below are T cell receptor beta chains from one sample, sequenced in a study of identical twins. One entry per CDR3 protein, called by TCRdb with MiXCR from the 5' RACE reads. This sample carries about 160,000 distinct CDR3 sequences, 3% to 4% of them seen once, and the ten largest clones take 7% to 10%. Sequenced sample: memory T cells sorted from blood. These receptors were taken from a man aged 18 to 29 in good health. Both conserved end residues are part of each CDR3. The order of the fields is V gene, D gene, J gene, clone size, CDR3 length, CDR3 DNA, CDR3 protein. A D gene is named only where the DNA matches it firmly. A clone size is listed for some rows: how often the clone was seen (once, few, many), or a class if it is expanded.

>TRBV28|.|TRBJ2-7|many|14
TGTGCCAGCACCAAAGACTGGAACCAGTACGAGCAGTACTTC
CASTKDWNQYEQYF
>TRBV7-2|.|TRBJ2-3|many|13
TGTGCCAGCAGCTCAGGCTGGGGGGATACGCAGTATTTT
CASSSGWGDTQYF
>TRBV14|TRBD1|TRBJ1-1|.|15
TGTGCCAGCAGCCCTTGGGCTGGGGACAGCACTGAAGCTTTCTTT
CASSPWAGDSTEAFF
>TRBV27|TRBD2|TRBJ2-1|many|15
TGTGCCAGCCTTGACGGGACTAGCGCTTACAATGAGCAGTTCTTC
CASLDGTSAYNEQFF
>TRBV30|.|TRBJ2-1|many|14
TGTGCCTGGAGGGGCGGCAGCTCCTACAATGAGCAGTTCTTC
CAWRGGSSYNEQFF
>TRBV7-9|TRBD2|TRBJ2-1|many|14
TGTGCCAGCAGCTTAGTGCGGGAGGACAATGAGCAGTTCTTC
CASSLVREDNEQFF
>TRBV4-3|TRBD1|TRBJ2-1|many|16
TGCGCCAGCAGCCCTTCCCTCCGGGACAGGGACGATGAGCAGTTCTTC
CASSPSLRDRDDEQFF
>TRBV3-1|.|TRBJ1-1|.|14
TGTGCCAGCAGCTTCCTAGGTGGGGGCACTGAAGCTTTCTTT
CASSFLGGGTEAFF
>TRBV10-3|TRBD1|TRBJ2-1|many|14
TGTGCCACAGAGGAACAGGGGATGAGAAATGAGCAGTTCTTC
CATEEQGMRNEQFF
>TRBV12-3/TRBV12-4|.|TRBJ1-6|many|12
TGTGCCAGCAGGTCGTCAGGGTCACCCCTCCACTTT
CASRSSGSPLHF
>TRBV4-2|TRBD2|TRBJ2-1|many|15
TGTGCCAGCAGCCTCCTAGCGGGGGTTTTAGGAGAGCAGTTCTTC
CASSLLAGVLGEQFF
>TRBV7-3|TRBD2|TRBJ2-3|many|17
TGTGCCAGCAGCTTCCTCCCTAGCGGGGGACGCACAGATACGCAGTATTTT
CASSFLPSGGRTDTQYF
>TRBV12-3/TRBV12-4|TRBD1|TRBJ2-1|many|15
TGTGCCAGCAGTTTATTAGGACAGGGGGCGAGAGAGCAGTTCTTC
CASSLLGQGAREQFF
>TRBV12-3/TRBV12-4|.|TRBJ2-2|many|15
TGTGCCAGCAGTTTCAGGGACTTCCACACCGGGGAGCTGTTTTTT
CASSFRDFHTGELFF
>TRBV14|TRBD1|TRBJ2-5|many|16
TGTGCCAGCAGCCAAGTGACAGGGTTCTTCCAAGAGACCCAGTACTTC
CASSQVTGFFQETQYF
>TRBV18|.|TRBJ1-5|many|14
TGTGCCAGCTCAAACAGGGATAGCAATCAGCCCCAGCATTTT
CASSNRDSNQPQHF
>TRBV20-1|.|TRBJ1-1|many|12
TGCAGTGCTACCGGAGGTGCCTTCGAAGCTTTCTTT
CSATGGAFEAFF
>TRBV29-1|.|TRBJ2-4|many|14
TGCAGCGTCATGCCACAGGGTGGCAAAAACATTCAGTACTTC
CSVMPQGGKNIQYF
>TRBV11-1|.|TRBJ2-1|few|21
TGTGCCAGCAGCTCCGGCGATAGGGACAGCGGGTTTTGGGGGGGAGTGGATGAGCAGTTCTTC
CASSSGDRDSGFWGGVDEQFF
>TRBV5-1|.|TRBJ1-2|.|14
TGCGCCAGCAGCTCTGGTCCTCCTAACTATGGCTACACCTTC
CASSSGPPNYGYTF
>TRBV11-1|.|TRBJ2-2|many|19
TGTGCCAGCAGCTTATTATCGGTCAGATCTCGGGGGAACACCGGGGAGCTGTTTTTT
CASSLLSVRSRGNTGELFF
>TRBV10-3|TRBD1|TRBJ2-1|many|16
TGTGCCATCAAGGGCGGGACCGGGACAGGATACAATGAGCAGTTCTTC
CAIKGGTGTGYNEQFF
>TRBV5-1|TRBD2|TRBJ2-2|many|18
TGCGCCAGCAGCCCGCCCTTAGCGGGAGGGTCGAACACCGGGGAGCTGTTTTTT
CASSPPLAGGSNTGELFF
>TRBV7-8|.|TRBJ1-1|.|13
TGTGCCAGCTGTCTATTCGGGGGTACTGAAGCTTTCTTT
CASCLFGGTEAFF
>TRBV23-1|.|TRBJ2-3|many|17
TGCGCCAGCTTTTCCGGGACTTGTAAGGACCAATCAGATACGCAGTATTTT
CASFSGTCKDQSDTQYF
>TRBV7-2|.|TRBJ2-7|many|16
TGTGCCAGCAGCTTATTGGGGCATCTTTGGTCCTACGAGCAGTACTTC
CASSLLGHLWSYEQYF
>TRBV27|TRBD1|TRBJ1-5|many|15
TGTGCCAGCAGCTCGGGACAGGGTAGAAGTCAGCCCCAGCATTTT
CASSSGQGRSQPQHF
>TRBV5-1|.|TRBJ2-3|many|13
TGCGCCAGCAGCCTTACCCGATTAGATACGCAGTATTTT
CASSLTRLDTQYF
>TRBV6-1|.|TRBJ1-2|many|14
TGTGCCAGCAGCGTGACCAGGGCGCAAAATGGCTACACCTTC
CASSVTRAQNGYTF
>TRBV5-1|.|TRBJ2-3|many|14
TGCGCCAGCAGCACTGGGACTCGCGGAGATACGCAGTATTTT
CASSTGTRGDTQYF
>TRBV5-1|.|TRBJ2-1|many|15
TGCGCCAGTCGATTTGGCGATACTATCTACAATGAGCAGTTCTTC
CASRFGDTIYNEQFF
>TRBV12-3/TRBV12-4|.|TRBJ2-6|many|17
TGTGCCAGCAAAAGGGGGGACGGGGCCTCTGGGGCCAACGTCCTGACTTTC
CASKRGDGASGANVLTF
>TRBV12-3/TRBV12-4|TRBD1|TRBJ1-2|many|14
TGTGCCAGCAGTCTTGGCAGGGGGGTTAGTGGCTACACCTTC
CASSLGRGVSGYTF
>TRBV24-1|TRBD1|TRBJ2-1|many|14
TGTGCCACCTCCGACAGGGGACTGCCCAATGAGCAGTTCTTC
CATSDRGLPNEQFF
>TRBV5-1|.|TRBJ1-1|many|15
TGCGCCAGCAGCGGAACAGGGTTGCCAAATACTGAAGCTTTCTTT
CASSGTGLPNTEAFF
>TRBV20-1|.|TRBJ2-5|many|14
TGCAGTGCCGTGAACCGGGACGGCGGACGGACCCAGTACTTC
CSAVNRDGGRTQYF
>TRBV7-6|TRBD1|TRBJ2-7|many|13
TGTGCCAGCAGCGACAGGGGATCGTCCGAGCAGTACTTC
CASSDRGSSEQYF
>TRBV28|TRBD1|TRBJ2-7|many|15
TGTGCCAGCAACAACCCGGGACAGGGAGCCTACGAGCAGTACTTC
CASNNPGQGAYEQYF
>TRBV27|.|TRBJ2-5|many|15
TGTGCCAGCAGTCCATTACTTTGGGGAAAAGAGACCCAGTACTTC
CASSPLLWGKETQYF
>TRBV5-1|.|TRBJ2-3|many|14
TGCGCCAGCAGCTTGGGCGGGATTGGAGATACGCAGTATTTT
CASSLGGIGDTQYF
>TRBV28|.|TRBJ1-3|many|14
TGTGCCAGCAGTCCCGACAGCGCTGGAAACACCATATATTTT
CASSPDSAGNTIYF
>TRBV5-1|.|TRBJ1-6|many|15
TGCGCCAGCAGCCCCGAATCCGGTGGCGGGGGGCCCCTCCACTTT
CASSPESGGGGPLHF
>TRBV5-1|.|TRBJ1-5|many|13
TGCGCCAGCAGCTTCCCGGACAGTCAGCCCCAGCATTTT
CASSFPDSQPQHF
>TRBV12-3/TRBV12-4|.|TRBJ1-4|many|11
TGTGCCAGCAGTTTAGTTCGGGCAGTTAGTTTT
CASSLVRAVSF
>TRBV2|.|TRBJ1-6|many|13
TGTGCCAGCCGGTCCCAGGGGCAGTCACCCCTCCACTTT
CASRSQGQSPLHF
>TRBV20-1|.|TRBJ1-4|.|13
TGCAGTGCTGGGCCGGCAACTAATGAAAAACTGTTTTTT
CSAGPATNEKLFF
>TRBV7-8|.|TRBJ2-2|.|13
TGTGCCAGCGGTCTGGCAGCCACCGGGGAGCTGTTTTTT
CASGLAATGELFF
>TRBV28|.|TRBJ1-6|.|14
TGTGCCAGCAGTTTCGGGACCGCGTCTTCACCCCTCCACTTT
CASSFGTASSPLHF
>TRBV28|TRBD2|TRBJ2-2|few|16
TGTGCCAGCACCGAGAGGACTAGCGGTAACACCGGGGAGCTGTTTTTT
CASTERTSGNTGELFF
>TRBV12-3/TRBV12-4|.|TRBJ1-3|many|15
TGTGCCAGCAGTTTTCAGAGACCCTCTGGAAACACCATATATTTT
CASSFQRPSGNTIYF
>TRBV9|.|TRBJ1-2|.|17
TGTGCCAGCAGCTTCCGGGCAGGGGCCTCTTTTGCCTATGGCTACACCTTC
CASSFRAGASFAYGYTF
>TRBV7-2|TRBD1|TRBJ2-1|few|14
TGTGCCAGCAGCCCGGGACAGGGGGCGGGTGAGCAGTTCTTC
CASSPGQGAGEQFF
>TRBV5-1|TRBD2|TRBJ2-3|many|15
TGCGCCAGCACTAATACGGCGGGAGGACCTAATACGCAGTATTTT
CASTNTAGGPNTQYF
>TRBV10-3|TRBD1|TRBJ2-3|many|14
TGTGCCATCAGACGGGACAGGGTGTACGATACGCAGTATTTT
CAIRRDRVYDTQYF
>TRBV10-3|.|TRBJ1-4|many|15
TGTGCCATCAGCGCCTCAGACGCAACTAATGAAAAACTGTTTTTT
CAISASDATNEKLFF
>TRBV4-3|.|TRBJ1-1|many|17
TGCGCCAGCAGCCAAGGGGTGGGAACTTCCATGAACACTGAAGCTTTCTTT
CASSQGVGTSMNTEAFF
>TRBV4-3|.|TRBJ2-3|many|15
TGCGCCAGCAGTGTGCGGCGGTTCGCCACAGATACGCAGTATTTT
CASSVRRFATDTQYF